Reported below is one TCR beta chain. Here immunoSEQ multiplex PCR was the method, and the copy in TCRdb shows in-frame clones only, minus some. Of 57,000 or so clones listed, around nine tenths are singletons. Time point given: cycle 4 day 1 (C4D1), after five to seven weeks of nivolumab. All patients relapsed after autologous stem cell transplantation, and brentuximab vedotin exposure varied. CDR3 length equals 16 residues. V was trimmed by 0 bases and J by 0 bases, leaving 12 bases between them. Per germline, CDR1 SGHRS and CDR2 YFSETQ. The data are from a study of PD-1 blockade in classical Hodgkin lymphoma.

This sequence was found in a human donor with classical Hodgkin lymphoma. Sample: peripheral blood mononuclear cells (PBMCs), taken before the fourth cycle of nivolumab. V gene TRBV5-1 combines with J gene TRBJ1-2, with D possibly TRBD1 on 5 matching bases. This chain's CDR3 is CASSLAVQATNYGYTF. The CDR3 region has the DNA TGCGCCAGCAGCTTGGCCGTACAGGCGACTAACTATGGCTACACCTTC.